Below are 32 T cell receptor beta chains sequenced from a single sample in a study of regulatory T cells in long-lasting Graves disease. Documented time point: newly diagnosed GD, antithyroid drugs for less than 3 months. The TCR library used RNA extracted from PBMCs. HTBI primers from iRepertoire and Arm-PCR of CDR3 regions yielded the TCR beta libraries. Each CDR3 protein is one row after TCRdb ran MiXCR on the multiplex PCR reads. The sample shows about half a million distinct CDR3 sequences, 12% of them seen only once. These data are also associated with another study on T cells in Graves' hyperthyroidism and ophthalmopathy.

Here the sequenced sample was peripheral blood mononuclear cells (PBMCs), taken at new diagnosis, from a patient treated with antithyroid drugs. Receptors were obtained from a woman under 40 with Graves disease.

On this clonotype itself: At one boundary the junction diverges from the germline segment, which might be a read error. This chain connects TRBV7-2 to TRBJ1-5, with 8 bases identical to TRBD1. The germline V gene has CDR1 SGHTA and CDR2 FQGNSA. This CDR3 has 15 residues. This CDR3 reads CVSSFAGTGNQPQHF. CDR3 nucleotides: TGTGTCAGCAGCTTTGCCGGGACAGGTAATCAGCCCCAGCATTTT.

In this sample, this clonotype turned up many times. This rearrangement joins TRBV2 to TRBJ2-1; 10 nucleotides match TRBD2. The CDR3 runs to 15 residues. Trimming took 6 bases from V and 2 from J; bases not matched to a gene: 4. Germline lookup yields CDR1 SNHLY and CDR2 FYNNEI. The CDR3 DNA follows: TGTGCCAGCAGGGAGACTAGCGGGCCCTACAATGAGCAGTTCTTC. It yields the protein CASRETSGPYNEQFF.

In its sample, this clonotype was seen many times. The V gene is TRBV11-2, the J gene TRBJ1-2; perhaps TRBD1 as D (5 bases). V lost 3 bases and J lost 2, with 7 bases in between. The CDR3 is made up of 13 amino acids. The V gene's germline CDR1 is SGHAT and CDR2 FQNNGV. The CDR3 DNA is TGTGCCAGCAGCTTTCCAGGGAACTATGGCTACACCTTC. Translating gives CASSFPGNYGYTF.

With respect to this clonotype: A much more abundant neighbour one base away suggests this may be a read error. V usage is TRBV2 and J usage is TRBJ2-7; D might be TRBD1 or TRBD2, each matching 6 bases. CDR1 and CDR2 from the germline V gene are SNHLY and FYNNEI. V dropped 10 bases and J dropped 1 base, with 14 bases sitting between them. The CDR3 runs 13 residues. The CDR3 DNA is TGTGCCATTGGCGGGACACCTTCCTACGAGCAGTACTTC. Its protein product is CAIGGTPSYEQYF.

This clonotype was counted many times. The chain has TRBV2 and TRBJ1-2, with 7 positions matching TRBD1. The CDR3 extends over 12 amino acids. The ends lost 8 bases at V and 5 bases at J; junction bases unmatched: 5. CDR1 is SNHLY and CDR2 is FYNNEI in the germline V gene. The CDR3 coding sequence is TGTGCCAGCCTGAACAGGGGATATGGCTACACCTTC. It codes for CASLNRGYGYTF.

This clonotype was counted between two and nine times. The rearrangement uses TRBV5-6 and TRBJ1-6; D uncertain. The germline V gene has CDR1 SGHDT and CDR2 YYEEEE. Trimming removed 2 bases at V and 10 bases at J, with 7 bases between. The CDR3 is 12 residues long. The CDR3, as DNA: TGTGCCAGCAGCTTACTGGGATCACCCCTCCACTTT. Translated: CASSLLGSPLHF.

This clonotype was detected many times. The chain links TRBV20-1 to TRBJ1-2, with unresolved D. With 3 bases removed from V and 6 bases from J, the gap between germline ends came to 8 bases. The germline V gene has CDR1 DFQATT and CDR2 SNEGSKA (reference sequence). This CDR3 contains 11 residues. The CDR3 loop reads CSARNTNGYTF. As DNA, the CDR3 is TGCAGTGCTAGGAATACAAATGGCTACACCTTC.

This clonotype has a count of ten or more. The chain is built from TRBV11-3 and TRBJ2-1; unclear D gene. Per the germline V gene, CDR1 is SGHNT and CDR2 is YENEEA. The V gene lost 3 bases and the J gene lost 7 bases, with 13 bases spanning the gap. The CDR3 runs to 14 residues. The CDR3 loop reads CASSLRHQSNEQFF. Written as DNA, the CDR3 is TGTGCCAGCAGCTTGAGACATCAGAGTAATGAGCAGTTCTTC.

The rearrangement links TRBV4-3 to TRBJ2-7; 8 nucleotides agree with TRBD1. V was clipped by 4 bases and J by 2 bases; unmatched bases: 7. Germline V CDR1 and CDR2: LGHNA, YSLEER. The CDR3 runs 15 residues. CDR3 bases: TGCGCCAGCAGCCGATTGACAGGGGCCCCCTACGAGCAGTACTTC. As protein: CASSRLTGAPYEQYF.

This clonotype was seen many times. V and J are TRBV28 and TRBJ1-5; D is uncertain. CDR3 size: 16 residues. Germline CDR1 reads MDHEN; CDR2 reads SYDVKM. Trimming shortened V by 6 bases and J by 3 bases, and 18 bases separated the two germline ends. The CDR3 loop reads CASSHADIRVNQPQHF. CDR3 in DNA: TGTGCCAGCAGCCATGCTGATATCAGAGTCAATCAGCCCCAGCATTTT.

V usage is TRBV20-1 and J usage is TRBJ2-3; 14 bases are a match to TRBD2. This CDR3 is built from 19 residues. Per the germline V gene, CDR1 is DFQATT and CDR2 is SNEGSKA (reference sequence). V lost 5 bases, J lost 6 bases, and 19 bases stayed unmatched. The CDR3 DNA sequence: TGCAGTGCTGGATACCCGGGACTAGCGGGAGACCCGGCAATGGATACGCAGTATTTT. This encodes CSAGYPGLAGDPAMDTQYF.

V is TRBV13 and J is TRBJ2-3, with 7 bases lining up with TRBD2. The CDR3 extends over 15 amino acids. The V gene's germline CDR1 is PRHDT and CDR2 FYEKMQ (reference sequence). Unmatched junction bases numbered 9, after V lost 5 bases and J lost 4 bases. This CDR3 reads CASSPNGGRADTQYF. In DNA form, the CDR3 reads TGTGCCAGCAGCCCAAACGGGGGGAGGGCAGATACGCAGTATTTT.

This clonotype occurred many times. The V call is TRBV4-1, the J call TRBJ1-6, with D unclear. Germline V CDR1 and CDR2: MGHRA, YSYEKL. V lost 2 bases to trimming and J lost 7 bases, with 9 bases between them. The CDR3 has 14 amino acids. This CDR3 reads CASSQRERNSPLHF. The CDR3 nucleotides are TGCGCCAGCAGCCAAAGGGAAAGGAATTCACCCCTCCACTTT.

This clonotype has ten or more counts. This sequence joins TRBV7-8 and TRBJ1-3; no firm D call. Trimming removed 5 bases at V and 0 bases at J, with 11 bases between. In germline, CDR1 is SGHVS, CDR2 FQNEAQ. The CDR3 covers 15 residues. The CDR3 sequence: CASSPTAFSGNTIYF. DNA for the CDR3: TGTGCCAGCAGCCCAACAGCCTTCTCTGGAAACACCATATATTTT.

In DNA, the CDR3 is TGTGCCAGCTCACCACTCAGGCCGGGCACCGGGGAGCTGTTTTTT. Amino acids: CASSPLRPGTGELFF. The chain uses TRBV18 and TRBJ2-2; D ambiguous. This CDR3 comprises 15 residues. Trimming pared 1 base from V and 4 bases from J, leaving 10 bases between. Germline loops: CDR1 KGHSH, CDR2 LQKENI.

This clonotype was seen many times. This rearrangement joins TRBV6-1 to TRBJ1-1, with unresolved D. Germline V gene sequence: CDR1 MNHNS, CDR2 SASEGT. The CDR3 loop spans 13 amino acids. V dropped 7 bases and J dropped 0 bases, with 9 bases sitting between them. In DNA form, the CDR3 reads TGTGCCAGCAAGTTGCGGCTGAACACTGAAGCTTTCTTT. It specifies CASKLRLNTEAFF.

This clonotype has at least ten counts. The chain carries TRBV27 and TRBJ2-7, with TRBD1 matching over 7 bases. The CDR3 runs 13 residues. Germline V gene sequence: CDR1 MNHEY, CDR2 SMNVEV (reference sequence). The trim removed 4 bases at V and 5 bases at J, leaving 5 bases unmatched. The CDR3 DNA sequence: TGTGCCAGCAGTTCGACAGGGCTCGACGAGCAGTACTTC. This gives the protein CASSSTGLDEQYF.

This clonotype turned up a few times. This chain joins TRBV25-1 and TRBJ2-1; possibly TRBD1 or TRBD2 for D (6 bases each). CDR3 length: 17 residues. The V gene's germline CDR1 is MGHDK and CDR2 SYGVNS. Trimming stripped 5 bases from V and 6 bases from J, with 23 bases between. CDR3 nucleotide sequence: TGTGCCAGCAGTTGGGGTCAACTAGCAGGGGTTGGCAATGAGCAGTTCTTC. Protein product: CASSWGQLAGVGNEQFF.

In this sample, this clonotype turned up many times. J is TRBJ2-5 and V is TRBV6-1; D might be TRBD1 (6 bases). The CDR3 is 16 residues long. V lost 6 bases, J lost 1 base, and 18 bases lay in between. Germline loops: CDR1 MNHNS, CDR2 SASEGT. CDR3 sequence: CASRFTGYGPQETQYF. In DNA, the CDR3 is TGTGCCAGCAGATTCACAGGGTACGGTCCCCAAGAGACCCAGTACTTC.

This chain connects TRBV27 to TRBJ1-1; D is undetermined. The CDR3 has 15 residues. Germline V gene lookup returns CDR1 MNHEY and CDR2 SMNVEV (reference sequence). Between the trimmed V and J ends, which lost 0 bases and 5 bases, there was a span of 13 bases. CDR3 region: CASSLSKDPGTEAFF. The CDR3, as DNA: TGTGCCAGCAGTTTATCGAAAGATCCCGGAACTGAAGCTTTCTTT.

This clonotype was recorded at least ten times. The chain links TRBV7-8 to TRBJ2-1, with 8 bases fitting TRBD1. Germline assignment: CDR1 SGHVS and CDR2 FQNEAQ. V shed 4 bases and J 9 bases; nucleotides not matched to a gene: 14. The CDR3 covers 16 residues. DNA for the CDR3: TGTGCCAGCAGCTCTAATCAGGGGGCCCTTCAATCTGAGCAGTTCTTC. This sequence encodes CASSSNQGALQSEQFF.

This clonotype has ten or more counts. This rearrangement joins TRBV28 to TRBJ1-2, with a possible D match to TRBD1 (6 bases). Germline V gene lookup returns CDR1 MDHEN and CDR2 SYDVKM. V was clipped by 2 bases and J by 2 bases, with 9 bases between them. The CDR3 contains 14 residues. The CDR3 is CASSLLGGNYGYTF. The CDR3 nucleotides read TGTGCCAGCAGTTTACTCGGGGGCAACTATGGCTACACCTTC.

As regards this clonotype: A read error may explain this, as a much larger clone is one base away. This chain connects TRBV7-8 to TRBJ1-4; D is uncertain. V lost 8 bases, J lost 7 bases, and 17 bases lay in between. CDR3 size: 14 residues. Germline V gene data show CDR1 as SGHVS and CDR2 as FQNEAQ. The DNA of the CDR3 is TGTGCCAGCGGCTCAACAGTGACAACTGAAAAACTGTTTTTT. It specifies CASGSTVTTEKLFF.

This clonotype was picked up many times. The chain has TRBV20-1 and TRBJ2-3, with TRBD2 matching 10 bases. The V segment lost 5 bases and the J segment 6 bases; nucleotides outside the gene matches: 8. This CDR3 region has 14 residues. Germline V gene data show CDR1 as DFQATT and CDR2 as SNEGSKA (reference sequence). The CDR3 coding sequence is TGCAGTGCTTCCGGGCTAGCGGGAGTGGATACGCAGTATTTT. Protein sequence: CSASGLAGVDTQYF.

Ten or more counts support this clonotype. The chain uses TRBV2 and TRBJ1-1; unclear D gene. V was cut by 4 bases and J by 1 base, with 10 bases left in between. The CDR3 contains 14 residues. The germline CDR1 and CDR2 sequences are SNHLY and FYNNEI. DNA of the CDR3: TGTGCCAGCAGTGTTGAGGGCGGGAACACTGAAGCTTTCTTT. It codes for CASSVEGGNTEAFF.

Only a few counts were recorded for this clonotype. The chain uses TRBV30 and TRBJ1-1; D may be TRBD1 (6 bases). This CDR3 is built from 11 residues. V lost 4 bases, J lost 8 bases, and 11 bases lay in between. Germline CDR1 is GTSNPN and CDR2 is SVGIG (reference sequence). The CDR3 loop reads CAWIEDREAFF. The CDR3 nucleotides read TGTGCCTGGATTGAAGACAGGGAAGCTTTCTTT.

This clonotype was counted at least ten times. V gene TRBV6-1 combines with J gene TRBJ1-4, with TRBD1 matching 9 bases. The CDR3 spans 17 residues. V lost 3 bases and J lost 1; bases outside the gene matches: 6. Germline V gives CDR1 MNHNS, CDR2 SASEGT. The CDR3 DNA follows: TGTGCCAGCAGTGACCCCGGGACAGGGTTAACTAATGAAAAACTGTTTTTT. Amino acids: CASSDPGTGLTNEKLFF.

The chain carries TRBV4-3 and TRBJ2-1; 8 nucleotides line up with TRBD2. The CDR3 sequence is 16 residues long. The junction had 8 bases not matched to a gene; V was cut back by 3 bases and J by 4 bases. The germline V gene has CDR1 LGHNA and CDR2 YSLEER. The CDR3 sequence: CASSQISGSGYNEQFF. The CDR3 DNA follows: TGCGCCAGCAGCCAGATAAGCGGGAGTGGGTACAATGAGCAGTTCTTC.

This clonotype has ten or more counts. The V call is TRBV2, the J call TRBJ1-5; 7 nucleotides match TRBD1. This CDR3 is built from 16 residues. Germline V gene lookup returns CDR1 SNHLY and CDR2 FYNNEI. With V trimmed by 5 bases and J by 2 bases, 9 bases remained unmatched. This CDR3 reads CASSWVGTVGNQPQHF. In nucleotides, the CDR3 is TGTGCCAGCAGTTGGGTCGGGACAGTCGGCAATCAGCCCCAGCATTTT.

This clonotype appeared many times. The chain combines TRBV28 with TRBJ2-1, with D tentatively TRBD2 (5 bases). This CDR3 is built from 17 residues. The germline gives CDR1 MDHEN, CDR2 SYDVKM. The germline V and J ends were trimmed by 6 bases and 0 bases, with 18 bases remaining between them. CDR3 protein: CASRGSVAISSYNEQFF. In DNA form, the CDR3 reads TGTGCCAGCAGGGGATCCGTAGCGATAAGCTCCTACAATGAGCAGTTCTTC.

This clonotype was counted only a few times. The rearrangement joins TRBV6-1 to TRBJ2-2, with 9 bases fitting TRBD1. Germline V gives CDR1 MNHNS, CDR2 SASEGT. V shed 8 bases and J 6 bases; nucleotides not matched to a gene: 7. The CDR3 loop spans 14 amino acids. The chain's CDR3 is CASRDRDWAGELFF. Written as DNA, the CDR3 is TGTGCCAGCCGGGACAGGGACTGGGCCGGGGAGCTGTTTTTT.

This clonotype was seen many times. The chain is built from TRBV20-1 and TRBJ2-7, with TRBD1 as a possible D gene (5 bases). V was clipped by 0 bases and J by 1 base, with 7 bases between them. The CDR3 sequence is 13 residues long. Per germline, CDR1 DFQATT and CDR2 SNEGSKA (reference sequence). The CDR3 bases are TGCAGTGCTAGAGATCAGGGATCCTACGAGCAGTACTTC. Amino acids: CSARDQGSYEQYF.